One sample yielded the 8 T cell receptor beta chains listed below, sequenced in a study of PD-1 blockade in classical Hodgkin lymphoma. Every single patient, without exception, relapsed after autologous stem cell transplantation, and brentuximab vedotin exposure varied. The authors enriched CD8+ T cells from thawed PBMCs via magnetic negative selection. Generated by immunoSEQ multiplex PCR, the TCRdb table keeps only in-frame clones and is missing some. The profile covers about 27,000 clones, with around 88% appearing a single time and approximately 6.3% taken by the ten largest. The material sequenced was CD8+ T cells from blood, taken at baseline. The receptors originated from a human donor with classical Hodgkin lymphoma.

J is TRBJ2-5 and V is TRBV5-1, with 13 nucleotides matching TRBD2. The CDR3 has 12 residues. Germline CDR1 SGHRS, CDR2 YFSETQ. V was clipped by 10 bases and J by 5 bases; unmatched bases: 2. Written as DNA, the CDR3 is TGCGCCTCGACTAGCGGGAGGGAGACCCAGTACTTC. Protein: CASTSGRETQYF. Full variable domain (remainder filled in from reference TRBV5-1 and TRBJ2-5): KAGVTQTPRYLIKTRGQQVTLSCSPISGHRSVSWYQQTPGQGLQFLFEYFSETQRNKGNFPGRFSGRQFSNSRSEMNVSTLELGDSALYLCASTSGRETQYFGPGTRLLVL.

The rearrangement links TRBV7-8 to TRBJ2-5, with D unclear. The CDR3 covers 10 residues. The V end was cut by 7 bases, the J end by 4 bases, with 4 bases between. Germline V gives CDR1 SGHVS, CDR2 FQNEAQ. CDR3: CASTGETQYF. As DNA, the CDR3 is TGTGCCAGCACGGGAGAGACCCAGTACTTC.

The rearrangement links TRBV21-1 to TRBJ1-4; the listed D gene, TRBD1, was not tested against the DNA. TRBV21-1 is a pseudogene locus. The CDR3 sequence is 18 residues long. The CDR3: CASSKTPRDRGLGEKLFF. The CDR3 DNA is TGTGCCAGCAGCAAAACCCCCCGGGACAGGGGGCTGGGGGAAAAACTGTTTTTT.

V usage is TRBV15 and J usage is TRBJ2-6; D uncertain. The CDR3 has 17 amino acids. Trimming left V 0 bases short and J 0 bases short, with 9 bases between. Looked up from germline, CDR1 is LNHNV and CDR2 is YYDKDF (reference sequence). The CDR3 loop is CATSREGLVSGANVLTF. CDR3 nucleotide sequence: TGTGCCACCAGCAGAGAGGGCCTAGTCTCTGGGGCCAACGTCCTGACTTTC.

This clone was counted a few times. The gene calls are TRBV6-1 and TRBJ1-2; 8 nucleotides match TRBD1. CDR3 length equals 15 residues. Germline CDR1 MNHNS, CDR2 SASEGT. V shed 1 base and J 5 bases; nucleotides not matched to a gene: 6. In DNA form, the CDR3 reads TGTGCCAGCAGTGAAGGCCGGGACAGGCGGTATGGCTACACCTTC. It translates to CASSEGRDRRYGYTF.

This clone was counted once. The genes are TRBV28 and TRBJ2-5; D possibly matches TRBD1 or TRBD2 (6 bases each). V was cut by 2 bases and J by 5 bases, with 15 bases left in between. The CDR3 totals 15 residues. CDR1 and CDR2 from the germline V gene are MDHEN and SYDVKM. Here the CDR3 reads CASSLLQGSGETQYF. CDR3 sequence (DNA): TGTGCCAGCAGTTTACTCCAGGGGAGCGGGGAGACCCAGTACTTC.

The CDR3 reads CASSLVSSGSYEQYF. CDR3 nucleotides: TGTGCCAGCAGCTTAGTATCTAGCGGGAGCTACGAGCAGTACTTC. The chain has TRBV7-9 and TRBJ2-7; 10 bases map to TRBD2. With 1 base clipped from V and 3 bases from J, the junction kept 3 bases outside the gene matches. Germline CDR1 is SEHNR and CDR2 is FQNEAQ (reference sequence). The length of the CDR3 is 15 residues.

The chain combines TRBV11-2 with TRBJ2-3, with 7 nucleotides matching TRBD2. The V gene's germline CDR1 is SGHAT and CDR2 FQNNGV. The J segment lost 2 bases and the V segment lost 4 bases, leaving 6 bases of the junction unmatched. This CDR3 spans 15 amino acids. The CDR3 reads CASSYSGTNTDTQYF. For the CDR3, the DNA is TGTGCCAGCAGCTACTCCGGGACTAACACAGATACGCAGTATTTT.